This T cell receptor beta chain was sequenced for a study of control samples from healthy donors and cancer patients. The germline V gene encodes CDR1 SQVTM and CDR2 ANQGSEA. The CDR3 loop spans 12 amino acids. V gave up 5 bases and J gave up 1 base, with 8 bases separating them. TCRdb's table, derived via immunoSEQ multiplex PCR, lists solely in-frame clones and lacks some. The data hold over 100,000 clones, with roughly 90% observed a single time. Sequenced sample: blood. The clonotype was recovered from a man aged 40-49 years in good health. The chain couples TRBV29-1 to TRBJ1-1; possibly TRBD1 for D (5 bases). The CDR3 DNA reads TGCAGCGTTCCCGGACAGAACACTGAAGCTTTCTTT. Protein: CSVPGQNTEAFF.